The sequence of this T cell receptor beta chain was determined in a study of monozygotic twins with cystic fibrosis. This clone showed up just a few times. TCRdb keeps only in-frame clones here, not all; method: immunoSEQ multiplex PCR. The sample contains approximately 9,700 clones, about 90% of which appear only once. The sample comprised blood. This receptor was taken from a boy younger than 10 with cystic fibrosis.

The CDR3 DNA is TGTGCCAGCAGCCGCGGGGGGGCACACGAGACCCAGTACTTC. The encoded protein is CASSRGGAHETQYF. The chain employs TRBV11-3 and TRBJ2-5, with TRBD2 identical over 9 bases. V dropped 5 bases and J dropped 5; count of bases not matched to a gene: 6. Germline CDR1 reads SGHNT; CDR2 reads YENEEA. The length of the CDR3 is 14 residues.